The entry below describes one T cell receptor (beta chain). The CDR3 contains 15 residues. V lost 3 bases and J lost 7; bases outside the gene matches: 7. Germline lookup yields CDR1 LNHDA and CDR2 SQIVND (reference sequence). The entry originates in a study of blood T cell repertoires in COVID-19. For the study at large: Acute and convalescent COVID-19 specimens originated in the United States, Italy and Spain.

TCRdb keeps only in-frame clones here, not all; method: immunoSEQ multiplex PCR. The sample holds 200,000 to 250,000 clones, 87% seen once. The sequencing sample was made of peripheral blood. The clonotype was recovered from a woman aged 18-29 years who had recovered from COVID-19. This rearrangement joins TRBV19 to TRBJ2-4; 9 bases match TRBD1. In DNA, the CDR3 is TGTGCCAGTAGTATCTACCGACAGGGGGGTAACATTCAGTACTTC. Translation: CASSIYRQGGNIQYF.